What follows is one T cell receptor beta chain and its context. Its target is not known. The entry originates in a study of beta chain features in type 1 diabetes. Study-wide findings and caveats: Moderate yet significant TCRB CDR3 shortening was seen in Type 1 diabetes patients in all four CD4+ subsets. Still unanswered here is whether HLA type influences TCRB rearrangement.

By way of CD45RO/CCR7/CD25/CD127/CD95/CD27, the CD4+ regulatory, stem cell-like memory, central memory and naive cells were sorted. Trimming left V 0 bases short and J 3 bases short, with 10 bases between. The CDR3 has 15 residues. The germline V gene has CDR1 SGHNT and CDR2 YYREEE (reference sequence). Expressed TCRB transcripts were sequenced because the entire RNA isolate underwent reverse transcription. Naive, central memory and regulatory T cell samples averaged roughly 3.8 million reads. Libraries were prepared by immunoSEQ multiplex PCR; TCRdb keeps only in-frame clonotypes and omits some of them. The data show 600,000 to 700,000 clones, with around 15% seen just once and approximately 0.02% held by the top ten.

The V call is TRBV5-4, the J call TRBJ2-1; D possibly corresponds to TRBD2 (5 bases). This sequence originates from a man between 18 and 35 years old with type 1 diabetes. The sample consisted of naive CD4+ T cells from blood. The CDR3 loop reads CASSLVGLIYNEQFF. The CDR3 nucleotides are TGTGCCAGCAGCTTGGTAGGACTGATCTACAATGAGCAGTTCTTC.